These T cell receptor beta chains were read from a single sample in a study of cytomegalovirus exposure and HLA in healthy donors. The table came from immunoSEQ multiplex PCR; TCRdb's copy has only in-frame clones and leaves some out. The sample has about 140,000 clones, roughly 78% seen once. Sequencing used PBMCs. The receptor source for this set is a man aged 30 to 45 in good health and CMV-seronegative. CDR3s include the opening cysteine and the closing phenylalanine or tryptophan. The D gene is left open where the match is weak. Only part of the rows carry a size: once, few, many, or a class if the clone is expanded.

j_call: TRBJ2-7
clone_size: NA
d_call: TRBD1
v_call: TRBV28
cdr3_aa: CASTRSNTGGEQYF
cdr3_nt: TGTGCCAGCACCCGCTCGAATACAGGGGGCGAGCAGTACTTC

j_call: TRBJ2-7
clone_size: NA
d_call: NA
v_call: TRBV16
cdr3_aa: CASSSQGHYEQYF
cdr3_nt: TGTGCCAGCAGTTCCCAGGGCCACTACGAGCAGTACTTC

j_call: TRBJ1-2
clone_size: NA
d_call: TRBD1
v_call: TRBV6-6
cdr3_aa: CASRPGQGFSYGYTF
cdr3_nt: TGTGCCAGCAGACCCGGACAGGGTTTCAGCTATGGCTACACCTTC

j_call: TRBJ2-2
clone_size: NA
d_call: TRBD1
v_call: TRBV5-8
cdr3_aa: CASSVYGTGGVGELFF
cdr3_nt: TGTGCCAGCAGCGTTTATGGGACAGGGGGAGTCGGGGAGCTGTTTTTT

j_call: TRBJ1-4
clone_size: NA
d_call: TRBD1
v_call: TRBV19
cdr3_aa: CASSPSRDSVGISEKLFF
cdr3_nt: TGTGCCAGTAGCCCCTCCCGGGACAGTGTTGGCATAAGTGAAAAACTGTTTTTT

j_call: TRBJ2-7
clone_size: once
d_call: NA
v_call: TRBV30
cdr3_aa: CAWSVLPSNEQYF
cdr3_nt: TGTGCCTGGAGTGTACTCCCTTCCAACGAGCAGTACTTC

j_call: TRBJ1-3
clone_size: NA
d_call: TRBD1
v_call: TRBV4-1
cdr3_aa: CASSQLTPGQDSGNTIYF
cdr3_nt: TGCGCCAGCAGCCAATTGACCCCGGGACAGGACTCTGGAAACACCATATATTTT

j_call: TRBJ2-7
clone_size: NA
d_call: NA
v_call: TRBV28
cdr3_aa: CASRLQGASYEQYF
cdr3_nt: TGTGCCAGTCGCTTACAGGGAGCCTCCTACGAGCAGTACTTC

j_call: TRBJ2-1
clone_size: NA
d_call: NA
v_call: TRBV10-3
cdr3_aa: CAISPAGQSRGEQFF
cdr3_nt: TGTGCCATCAGTCCCGCCGGACAGTCCAGGGGAGAGCAGTTCTTC

j_call: TRBJ2-2
clone_size: NA
d_call: NA
v_call: TRBV5-1
cdr3_aa: CASSMQTGDNTGELFF
cdr3_nt: TGCGCCAGCAGCATGCAGACAGGCGATAACACCGGGGAGCTGTTTTTT

j_call: TRBJ2-7
clone_size: many
d_call: NA
v_call: TRBV7-9
cdr3_aa: CSSSPGLREQYF
cdr3_nt: TGTTCCAGCAGCCCTGGACTGAGGGAGCAGTACTTC

j_call: TRBJ2-3
clone_size: NA
d_call: NA
v_call: TRBV12-5
cdr3_aa: CASAHTSTDTQYF
cdr3_nt: TGTGCTAGTGCGCATACTAGCACAGATACGCAGTATTTT